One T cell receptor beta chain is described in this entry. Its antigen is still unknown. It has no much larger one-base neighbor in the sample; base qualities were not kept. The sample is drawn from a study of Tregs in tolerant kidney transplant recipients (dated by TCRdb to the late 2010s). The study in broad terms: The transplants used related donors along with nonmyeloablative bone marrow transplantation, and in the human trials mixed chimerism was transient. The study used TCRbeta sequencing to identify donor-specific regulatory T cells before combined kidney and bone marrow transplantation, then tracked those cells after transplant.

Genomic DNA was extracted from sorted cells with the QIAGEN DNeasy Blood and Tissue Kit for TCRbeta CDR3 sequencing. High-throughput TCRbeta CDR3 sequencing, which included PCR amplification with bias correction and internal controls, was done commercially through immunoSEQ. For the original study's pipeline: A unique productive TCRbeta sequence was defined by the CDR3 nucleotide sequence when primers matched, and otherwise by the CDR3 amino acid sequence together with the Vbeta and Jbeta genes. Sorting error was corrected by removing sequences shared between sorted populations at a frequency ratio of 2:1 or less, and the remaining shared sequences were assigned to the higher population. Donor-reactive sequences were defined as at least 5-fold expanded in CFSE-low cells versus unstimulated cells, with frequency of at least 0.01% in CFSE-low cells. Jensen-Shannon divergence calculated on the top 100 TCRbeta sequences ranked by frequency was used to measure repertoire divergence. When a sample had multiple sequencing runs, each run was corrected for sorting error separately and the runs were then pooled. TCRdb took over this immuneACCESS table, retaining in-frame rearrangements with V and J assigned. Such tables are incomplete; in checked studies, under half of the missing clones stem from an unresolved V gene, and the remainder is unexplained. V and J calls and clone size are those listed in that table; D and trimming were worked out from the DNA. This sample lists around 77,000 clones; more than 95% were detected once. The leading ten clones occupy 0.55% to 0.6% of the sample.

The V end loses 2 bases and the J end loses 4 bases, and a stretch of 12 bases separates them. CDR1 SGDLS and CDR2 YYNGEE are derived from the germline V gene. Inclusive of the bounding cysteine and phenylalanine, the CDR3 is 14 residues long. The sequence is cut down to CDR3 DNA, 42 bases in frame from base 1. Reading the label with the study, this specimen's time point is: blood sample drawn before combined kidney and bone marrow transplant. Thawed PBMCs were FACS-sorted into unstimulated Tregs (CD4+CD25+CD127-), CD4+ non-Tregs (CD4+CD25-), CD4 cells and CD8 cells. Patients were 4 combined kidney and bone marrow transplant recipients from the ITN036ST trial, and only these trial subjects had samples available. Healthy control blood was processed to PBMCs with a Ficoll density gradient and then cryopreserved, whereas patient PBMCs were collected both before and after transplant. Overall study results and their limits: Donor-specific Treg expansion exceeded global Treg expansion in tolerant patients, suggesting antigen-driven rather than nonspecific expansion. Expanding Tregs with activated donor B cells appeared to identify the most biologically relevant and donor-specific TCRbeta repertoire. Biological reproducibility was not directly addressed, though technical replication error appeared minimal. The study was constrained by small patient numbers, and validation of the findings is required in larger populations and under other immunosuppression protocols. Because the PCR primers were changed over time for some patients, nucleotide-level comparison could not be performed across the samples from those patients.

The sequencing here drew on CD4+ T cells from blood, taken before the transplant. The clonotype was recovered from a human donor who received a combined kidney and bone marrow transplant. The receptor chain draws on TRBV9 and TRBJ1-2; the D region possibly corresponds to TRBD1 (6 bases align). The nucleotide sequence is TGTGCCAGCAGCGTTCTGACAGGCTCCTATGGCTACACCTTC. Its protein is CASSVLTGSYGYTF.